The T cell receptor beta chain described here comes from a study of blood T cell repertoires in COVID-19. Study overall: Italy, Spain and the United States were the sources of the convalescent and acute COVID-19 samples.

In the study's own analysis: Nucleated cell number was recorded as an estimate derived from reference gene primer amplification. Here immunoSEQ multiplex PCR was the method, and the copy in TCRdb shows in-frame clones only, minus some. V, J and clone size are taken as reported in that table, and D and trimming were inferred from the DNA itself. The repertoire has about 120,000 clones, about 86% of them found once; the top ten carry 7.9%. This CDR3 spans 19 amino acids. Trimming left V 3 bases short and J 4 bases short, with 28 bases between. The TCR originated in a man between 65 and 85 years old who had recovered from COVID-19. The chain employs TRBV23-1 and TRBJ2-7; perhaps TRBD2 as D (6 bases). TRBV23-1 is flagged as an ORF with uncertain function. Specimen: peripheral blood. CDR3 sequence (DNA): TGCGCCAGCAGTCACCCCATGGAGGGGCTGGCCTGTCGGGGGTACGAGCAGTACTTC. This gives the protein CASSHPMEGLACRGYEQYF.